This is a list of T cell receptor beta chains from one sample in a study of blood T cell repertoires in COVID-19. Only in-frame clones appear in the TCRdb table, and some are missing; sequencing was by immunoSEQ multiplex PCR. The table has a few hundred thousand clones, approximately 90% seen once. The sample consisted of peripheral blood. All receptors derive from a middle-aged woman with acute or convalescent COVID-19. Each CDR3 is given with its conserved first and last residue. A D gene is named only where the DNA matches it firmly. Rows may omit the clone size; those that give it use once, few, many or a size class.

v_gene,d_gene,abundance,j_gene,CDR3aa,CDR3nt
TRBV29-1,TRBD1,NA,TRBJ1-1,CSVDGAGGSTRAFF,TGCAGCGTTGATGGGGCAGGGGGCTCCACCCGCGCTTTCTTT
TRBV5-1,TRBD1,NA,TRBJ1-1,CASSFYRGEAFF,TGCGCCAGCAGCTTTTACAGGGGTGAAGCTTTCTTT
TRBV5-1,TRBD1,NA,TRBJ1-1,CASSPQQGGDTEAFF,TGCGCCAGCAGCCCCCAACAGGGGGGGGACACTGAAGCTTTCTTT
TRBV18,NA,NA,TRBJ2-1,CASSPRRAGYNEQFF,TGTGCCAGCTCACCAAGGCGGGCTGGTTACAATGAGCAGTTCTTC
TRBV30,NA,NA,TRBJ1-2,CAWSARGGYGYTF,TGTGCCTGGAGTGCCAGGGGCGGGTATGGCTACACCTTC
TRBV27,TRBD2,NA,TRBJ2-3,CASSPSGTSVADTQYF,TGTGCCAGCAGTCCTTCCGGGACTAGCGTAGCAGATACGCAGTATTTT
TRBV9,NA,NA,TRBJ1-4,CASSAWDFNEKLFF,TGTGCCAGCAGCGCCTGGGACTTTAATGAAAAACTGTTTTTT
TRBV2,TRBD2,NA,TRBJ2-1,CASRATAGGSYNEQFF,TGTGCCAGCAGAGCCACGGCGGGGGGCTCCTACAATGAGCAGTTCTTC
TRBV21-1,NA,NA,TRBJ1-4,CASSSTKRAGLNEKLFF,TGTGCCAGCAGCTCCACTAAGCGGGCAGGGCTAAATGAAAAACTGTTTTTT
TRBV27,NA,NA,TRBJ1-1,CASSSAGNTEAFF,TGTGCCAGCAGTAGCGCTGGGAACACTGAAGCTTTCTTT
TRBV5-1,NA,NA,TRBJ1-2,CASSEDNRVGYTF,TGCGCCAGCTCAGAAGACAACAGGGTCGGCTACACCTTC
TRBV10-3,NA,NA,TRBJ2-3,CAISESISGSTDTQYF,TGTGCCATCAGTGAGTCTATTAGCGGAAGCACAGATACGCAGTATTTT
TRBV9,TRBD1,NA,TRBJ2-4,CASSPPTGGGIQYF,TGTGCCAGCAGCCCACCGACAGGGGGTGGAATTCAGTACTTC
TRBV11-2,NA,NA,TRBJ1-1,CASSLDFTGNTEAFF,TGTGCCAGCAGCTTAGATTTCACCGGGAACACTGAAGCTTTCTTT
TRBV6-2/TRBV6-3,TRBD1,NA,TRBJ1-2,CASSADRALKLNYGYTF,TGTGCCAGCAGTGCGGACAGGGCTCTTAAACTAAACTATGGCTACACCTTC
TRBV5-1,NA,once,TRBJ2-5,CASSTRGTQYF,TGCGCCAGCAGCACTCGGGGGACCCAGTACTTC
TRBV10-2,NA,NA,TRBJ1-1,CASSQPTVTEAFF,TGCGCCAGCAGTCAGCCGACAGTTACTGAAGCTTTCTTT
TRBV19,NA,NA,TRBJ1-1,CASTGRLGTEAFF,TGTGCCAGTACAGGCCGTCTTGGGACTGAAGCTTTCTTT
TRBV7-8,NA,NA,TRBJ1-1,CASSGSGFLDTEAFF,TGTGCCAGCAGCGGTTCCGGGTTCCTGGACACTGAAGCTTTCTTT
TRBV5-1,TRBD1,NA,TRBJ2-1,CASSLERGPLFF,TGCGCCAGCAGCTTGGAGAGGGGGCCTCTGTTCTTC
TRBV5-1,TRBD2,few,TRBJ2-1,CASSFPTVGGGLKNEQFF,TGCGCCAGCAGCTTCCCGACAGTCGGGGGGGGGCTGAAAAATGAGCAGTTCTTC
TRBV15,TRBD1,NA,TRBJ1-5,CATSTTGTGVIGNQPQHF,TGTGCCACCAGTACGACCGGGACAGGGGTTATCGGCAATCAGCCCCAGCATTTT